This T cell receptor beta chain was profiled in a study of T cell responses to AZD1222 COVID-19 vaccine. In its sample, this clone was seen once. Its target is unknown. Germline is not matched at one junction end, which may reflect a read error. CDR3 size: 17 residues. CDR1 is LNHDA, CDR2 SQIVND, per germline (reference sequence). Assay used: immunoSEQ multiplex PCR; TCRdb lists only in-frame clones, some missing. The sample lists around 150,000 clones, 94% occurring once. Study results and limitations: Reportedly, close to half of spike-specific TCRs are directed against unmutated variant regions. In all cases, repertoires were sampled only after the peak T cell response. Across the whole spike, CD4 TCRs peaked at regions 160-218 and 743-854. White British donors predominated, females outnumbered males, and clonal diversity was possibly underestimated.

V usage is TRBV19 and J usage is TRBJ2-7, with 7 bases lining up with TRBD2. The sample here was peripheral blood, taken 28 days after the second AZD1222 dose. The sequence was obtained from an adult who received the AZD1222 COVID-19 vaccine. The CDR3 DNA sequence: TGTGCCAGTAGTACCCGCCAGCGGGGAGGCCCCTCCTACGGGCAGTACTTC. It specifies CASSTRQRGGPSYGQYF.